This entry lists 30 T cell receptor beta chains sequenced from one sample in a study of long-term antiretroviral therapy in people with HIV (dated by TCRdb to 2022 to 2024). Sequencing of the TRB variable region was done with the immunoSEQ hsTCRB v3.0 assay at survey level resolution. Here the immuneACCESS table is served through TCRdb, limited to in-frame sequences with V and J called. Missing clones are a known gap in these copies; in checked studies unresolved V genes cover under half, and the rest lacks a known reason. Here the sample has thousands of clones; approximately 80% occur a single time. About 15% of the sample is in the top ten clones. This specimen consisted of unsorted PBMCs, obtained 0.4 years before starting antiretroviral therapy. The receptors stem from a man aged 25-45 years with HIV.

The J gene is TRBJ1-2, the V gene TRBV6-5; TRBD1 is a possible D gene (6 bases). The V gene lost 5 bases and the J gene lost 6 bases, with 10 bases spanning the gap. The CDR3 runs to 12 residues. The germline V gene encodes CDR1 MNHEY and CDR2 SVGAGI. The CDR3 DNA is TGTGCCAGCAGTCAGGGGTCCCATGGCTACACCTTC. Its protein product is CASSQGSHGYTF.

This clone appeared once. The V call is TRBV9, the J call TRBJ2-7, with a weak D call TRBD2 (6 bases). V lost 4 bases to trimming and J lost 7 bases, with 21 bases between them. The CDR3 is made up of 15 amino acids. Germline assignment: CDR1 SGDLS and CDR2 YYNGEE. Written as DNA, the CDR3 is TGTGCCAGCAGCTTAGACCCCTTTCGCGGGGCGGAGCAGTACTTC. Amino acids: CASSLDPFRGAEQYF.

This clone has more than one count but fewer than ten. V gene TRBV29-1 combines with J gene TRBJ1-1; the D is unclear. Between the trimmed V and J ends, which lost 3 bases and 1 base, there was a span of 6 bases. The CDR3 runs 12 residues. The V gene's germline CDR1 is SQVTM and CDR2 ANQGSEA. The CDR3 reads CSVENGNTEAFF. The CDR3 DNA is TGCAGCGTTGAGAACGGGAACACTGAAGCTTTCTTT. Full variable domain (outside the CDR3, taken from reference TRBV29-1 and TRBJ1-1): SAVISQKPSRDICQRGTSLTIQCQVDSQVTMMFWYRQQPGQSLTLIATANQGSEATYESGFVIDKFPISRPNLTFSTLTVSNMSPEDSSIYLCSVENGNTEAFFGQGTRLTVV.

The CDR3 loop is CASSDSGLPGDTIYF. The CDR3 nucleotides read TGTGCCAGCAGTGATTCAGGTCTCCCGGGGGACACCATATATTTT. This rearrangement joins TRBV2 to TRBJ1-3; the D gene is possibly TRBD1 (5 bases). V was cut by 3 bases and J by 8 bases, with 17 bases left in between. The CDR3 is 15 amino acids. Germline CDR1 SNHLY, CDR2 FYNNEI. Filled out from reference TRBV2 and TRBJ1-3, the complete variable domain reads EPEVTQTPSHQVTQMGQEVILRCVPISNHLYFYWYRQILGQKVEFLVSFYNNEISEKSEIFDDQFSVERPDGSNFTLKIRSTKLEDSAMYFCASSDSGLPGDTIYFGEGSWLTVV.

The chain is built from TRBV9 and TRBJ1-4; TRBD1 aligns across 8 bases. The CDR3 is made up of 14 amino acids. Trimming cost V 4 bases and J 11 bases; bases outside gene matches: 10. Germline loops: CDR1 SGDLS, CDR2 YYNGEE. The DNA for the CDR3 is TGTGCCAGCAGCCCGTCCGGACAGGGCCATAAACTGTTTTTT. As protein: CASSPSGQGHKLFF.

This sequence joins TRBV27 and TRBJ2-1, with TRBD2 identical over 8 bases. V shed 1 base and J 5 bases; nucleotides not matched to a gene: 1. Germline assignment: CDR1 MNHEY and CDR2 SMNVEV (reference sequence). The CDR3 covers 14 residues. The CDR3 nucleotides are TGTGCCAGCAGTTTATTACTAGCGGACAATGAGCAGTTCTTC. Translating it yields CASSLLLADNEQFF.

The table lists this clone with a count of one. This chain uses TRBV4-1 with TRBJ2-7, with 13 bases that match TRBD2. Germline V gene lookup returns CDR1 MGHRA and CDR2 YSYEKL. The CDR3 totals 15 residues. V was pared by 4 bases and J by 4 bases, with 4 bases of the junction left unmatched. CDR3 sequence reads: CASSPPTSGGYEQYF. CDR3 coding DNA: TGCGCCAGCAGCCCACCGACTAGCGGGGGGTACGAGCAGTACTTC.

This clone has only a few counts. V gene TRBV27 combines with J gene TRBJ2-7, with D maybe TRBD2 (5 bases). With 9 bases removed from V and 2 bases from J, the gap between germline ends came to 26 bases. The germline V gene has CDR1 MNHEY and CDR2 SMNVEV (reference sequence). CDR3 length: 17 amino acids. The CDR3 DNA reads TGTGCCAGTTCCCTTAACCGCGAGGGCACAAAGCCCTACGAGCAGTACTTC. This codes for CASSLNREGTKPYEQYF.

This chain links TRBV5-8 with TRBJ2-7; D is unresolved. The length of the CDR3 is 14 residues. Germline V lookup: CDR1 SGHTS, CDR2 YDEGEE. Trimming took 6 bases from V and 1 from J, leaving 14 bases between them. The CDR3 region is CASTPRQVSYEQYF. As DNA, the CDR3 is TGTGCCAGCACCCCCCGGCAGGTTTCCTACGAGCAGTACTTC.

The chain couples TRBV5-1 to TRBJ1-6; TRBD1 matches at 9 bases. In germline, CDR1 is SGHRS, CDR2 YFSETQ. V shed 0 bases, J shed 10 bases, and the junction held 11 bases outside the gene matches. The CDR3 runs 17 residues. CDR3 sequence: CASSLETGGTVGSPLHF. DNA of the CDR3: TGCGCCAGCAGCTTGGAGACAGGGGGTACGGTTGGGTCACCCCTCCACTTT. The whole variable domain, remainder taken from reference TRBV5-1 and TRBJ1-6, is KAGVTQTPRYLIKTRGQQVTLSCSPISGHRSVSWYQQTPGQGLQFLFEYFSETQRNKGNFPGRFSGRQFSNSRSEMNVSTLELGDSALYLCASSLETGGTVGSPLHFGNGTRLTVT.

The CDR3 protein is CASSWGQANNQPQHF. CDR3 sequence (DNA): TGTGCCAGTAGTTGGGGACAGGCAAACAATCAGCCCCAGCATTTT. The gene calls are TRBV19 and TRBJ1-5; 8 bases agree with TRBD1. Germline CDR1 LNHDA, CDR2 SQIVND (reference sequence). V was pared by 5 bases and J by 3 bases, with 6 bases of the junction left unmatched. The CDR3 loop spans 15 amino acids.

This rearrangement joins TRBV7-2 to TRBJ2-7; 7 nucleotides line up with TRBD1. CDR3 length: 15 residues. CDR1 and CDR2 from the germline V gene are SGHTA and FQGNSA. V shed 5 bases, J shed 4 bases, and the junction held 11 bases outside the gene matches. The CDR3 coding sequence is TGTGCCAGCAGCCTGACACCGGGACAGTTGTACGAGCAGTACTTC. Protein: CASSLTPGQLYEQYF.

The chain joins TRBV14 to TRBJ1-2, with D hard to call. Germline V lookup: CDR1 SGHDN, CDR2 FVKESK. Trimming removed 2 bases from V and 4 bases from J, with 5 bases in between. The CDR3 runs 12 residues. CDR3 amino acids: CASSQRLYGYTF. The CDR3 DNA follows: TGTGCCAGCAGCCAAAGGCTCTATGGCTACACCTTC.

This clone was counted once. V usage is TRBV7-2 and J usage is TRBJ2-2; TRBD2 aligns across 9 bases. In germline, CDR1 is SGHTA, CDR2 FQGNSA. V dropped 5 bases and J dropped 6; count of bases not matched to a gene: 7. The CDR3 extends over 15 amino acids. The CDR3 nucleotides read TGTGCCAGCAGCCTATATAGCGGGAGTGCCGGGGAGCTGTTTTTT. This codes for CASSLYSGSAGELFF.

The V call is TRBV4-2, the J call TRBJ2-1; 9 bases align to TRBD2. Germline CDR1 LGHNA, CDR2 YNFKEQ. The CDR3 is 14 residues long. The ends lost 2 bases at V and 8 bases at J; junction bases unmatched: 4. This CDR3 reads CASSQNLAGYEQFF. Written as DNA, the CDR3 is TGTGCCAGCAGCCAAAATCTAGCGGGGTATGAGCAGTTCTTC.

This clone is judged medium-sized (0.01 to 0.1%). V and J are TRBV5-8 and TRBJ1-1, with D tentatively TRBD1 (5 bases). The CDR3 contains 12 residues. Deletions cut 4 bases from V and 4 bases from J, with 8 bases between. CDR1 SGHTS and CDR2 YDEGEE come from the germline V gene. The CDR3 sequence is CASSPGTTEAFF. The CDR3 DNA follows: TGTGCCAGCAGCCCGGGGACCACTGAAGCTTTCTTT.

The CDR3 bases are TGTGCCAGCAGCTTAGTTGGGGACTCCGCTTTTCGGCATTACTTC. Its protein product is CASSLVGDSAFRHYF. V usage is TRBV7-2 and J usage is TRBJ2-7; possibly TRBD2 for D (6 bases). The CDR3 is 15 residues long. The germline V gene has CDR1 SGHTA and CDR2 FQGNSA. V was shortened by 1 base and J by 13 bases, with 23 bases between the two germline ends.

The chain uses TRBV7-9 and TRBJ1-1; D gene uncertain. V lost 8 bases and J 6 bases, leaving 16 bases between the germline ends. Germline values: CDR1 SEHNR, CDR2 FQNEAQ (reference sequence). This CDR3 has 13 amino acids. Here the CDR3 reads CASLRGSGAEAFF. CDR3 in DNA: TGTGCCAGCCTCCGTGGGTCGGGAGCTGAAGCTTTCTTT.

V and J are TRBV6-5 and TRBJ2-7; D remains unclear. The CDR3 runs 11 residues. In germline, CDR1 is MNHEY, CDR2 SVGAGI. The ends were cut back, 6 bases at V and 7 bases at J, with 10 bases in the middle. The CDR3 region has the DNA TGTGCCAGCAGCACACCGTATGAGCAGTACTTC. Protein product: CASSTPYEQYF.

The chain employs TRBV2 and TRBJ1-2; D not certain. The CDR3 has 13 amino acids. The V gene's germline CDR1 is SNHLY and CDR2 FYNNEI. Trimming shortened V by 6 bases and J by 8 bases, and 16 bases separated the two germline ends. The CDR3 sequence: CASRGPGGWGYTF. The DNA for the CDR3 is TGTGCCAGCAGGGGCCCCGGCGGTTGGGGCTACACCTTC.

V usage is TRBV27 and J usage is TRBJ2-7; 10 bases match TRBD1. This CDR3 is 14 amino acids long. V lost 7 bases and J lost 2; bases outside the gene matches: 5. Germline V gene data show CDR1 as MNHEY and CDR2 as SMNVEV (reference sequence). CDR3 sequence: CASKETGGPYEQYF. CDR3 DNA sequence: TGTGCCAGCAAGGAGACAGGGGGCCCCTACGAGCAGTACTTC.

This CDR3 is CASRGGQESYGYTF. In nucleotides, the CDR3 is TGTGCCAGCAGGGGGGGACAGGAAAGCTATGGCTACACCTTC. The chain uses TRBV28 and TRBJ1-2; TRBD1 matches at 8 bases. The CDR3 totals 14 residues. The V gene's germline CDR1 is MDHEN and CDR2 SYDVKM. After removal of 6 bases from V and 4 bases from J, the junction contained 7 bases not matched to a gene.

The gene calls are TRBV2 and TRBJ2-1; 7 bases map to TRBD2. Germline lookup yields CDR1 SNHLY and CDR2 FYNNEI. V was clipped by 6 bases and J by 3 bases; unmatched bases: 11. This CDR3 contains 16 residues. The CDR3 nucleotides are TGTGCCAGCAGGTCCGGAGGCGCGGGGGACTACAATGAGCAGTTCTTC. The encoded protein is CASRSGGAGDYNEQFF.

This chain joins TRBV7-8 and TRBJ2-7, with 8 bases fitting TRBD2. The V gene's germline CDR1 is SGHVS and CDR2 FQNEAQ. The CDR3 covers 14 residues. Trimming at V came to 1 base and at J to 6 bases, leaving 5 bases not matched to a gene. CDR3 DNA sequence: TGTGCCAGCAGCTTAGGTCCGGGAGGGACCGAGCAGTACTTC. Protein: CASSLGPGGTEQYF.

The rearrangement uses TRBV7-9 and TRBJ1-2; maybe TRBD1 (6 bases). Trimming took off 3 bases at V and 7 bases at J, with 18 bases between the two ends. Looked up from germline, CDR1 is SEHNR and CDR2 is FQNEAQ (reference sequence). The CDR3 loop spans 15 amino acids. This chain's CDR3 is CASSFGQLSSGGYTF. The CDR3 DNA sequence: TGTGCCAGCAGCTTTGGACAGCTATCCTCCGGTGGCTACACCTTC.

The CDR3 sequence is CAWSVGSYTQYF. CDR3 bases: TGTGCCTGGAGTGTAGGTTCCTATACGCAGTATTTT. The chain links TRBV30 to TRBJ2-3; D not certain. V was shortened by 0 bases and J by 7 bases, with 8 bases between the two germline ends. This CDR3 spans 12 amino acids. Germline loops: CDR1 GTSNPN, CDR2 SVGIG (reference sequence).

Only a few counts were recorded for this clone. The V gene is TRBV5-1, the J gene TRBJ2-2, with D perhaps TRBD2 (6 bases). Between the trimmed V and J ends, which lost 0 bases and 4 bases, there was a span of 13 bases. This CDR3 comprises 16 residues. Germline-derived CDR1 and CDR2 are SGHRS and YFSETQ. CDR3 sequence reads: CASSLASPAGTGELFF. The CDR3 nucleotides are TGCGCCAGCAGCTTGGCTAGTCCAGCGGGCACCGGGGAGCTGTTTTTT.

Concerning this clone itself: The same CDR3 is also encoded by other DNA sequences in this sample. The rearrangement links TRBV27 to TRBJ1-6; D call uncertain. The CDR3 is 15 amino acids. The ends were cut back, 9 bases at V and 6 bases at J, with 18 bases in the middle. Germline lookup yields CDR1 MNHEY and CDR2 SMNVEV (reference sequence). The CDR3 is CASRVGTEGNSPLHF. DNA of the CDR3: TGTGCCAGTAGGGTAGGCACGGAAGGTAATTCACCCCTCCACTTT.

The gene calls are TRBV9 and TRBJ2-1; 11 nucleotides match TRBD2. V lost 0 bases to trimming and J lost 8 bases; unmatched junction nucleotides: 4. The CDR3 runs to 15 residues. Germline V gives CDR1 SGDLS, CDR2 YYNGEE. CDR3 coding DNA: TGTGCCAGCAGCGTAGAGGTAGCGGGAGGGCATGAGCAGTTCTTC. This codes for CASSVEVAGGHEQFF.

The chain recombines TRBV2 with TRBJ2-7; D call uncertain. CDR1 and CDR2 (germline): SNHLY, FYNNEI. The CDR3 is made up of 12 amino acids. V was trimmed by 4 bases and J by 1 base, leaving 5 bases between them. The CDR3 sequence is CASSGRSYEQYF. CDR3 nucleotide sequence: TGTGCCAGCAGTGGACGGTCCTACGAGCAGTACTTC. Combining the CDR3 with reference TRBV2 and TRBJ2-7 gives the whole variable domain EPEVTQTPSHQVTQMGQEVILRCVPISNHLYFYWYRQILGQKVEFLVSFYNNEISEKSEIFDDQFSVERPDGSNFTLKIRSTKLEDSAMYFCASSGRSYEQYFGPGTRLTVT.